This record looks at one T cell receptor beta chain sequence and its context. Many counts were recorded for this clonotype. Its antigen remains unidentified. No base quality values were provided; no much bigger clone lies one nucleotide off. These data are taken from a study of tumor-infiltrating lymphocytes in oesophageal squamous cell carcinoma (dated by TCRdb to about 2016). The method was PCR. The sequencing machine was an Illumina HiSeq 2000. TCRdb passed the public sequencing reads through fastp at Q25 and MiXCR, retaining productive beta sequences. Each entry merges the rows of one CDR3 protein and shows their most common DNA and genes. Here the sample has roughly 10,000 distinct CDR3 sequences; under 65% occur a single time. In total, the top ten clones hold approximately 42% of the sample. V is cut by 0 bases and J by 0 bases, and the space between the germline ends is 16 bases. The CDR3 starts with the cysteine, ends with the phenylalanine, and has 18 residues. Just CDR3 DNA is preserved here, 54 bases in frame from base 1. The germline V gene provides CDR1 MGHRA and CDR2 YSYEKL.

This clonotype originated in a female donor with esophageal squamous cell carcinoma. This chain is built from TRBV4-1 and TRBJ2-3, and TRBD2 may be the D gene, going by 6 matching bases. The specimen was esophageal tumor tissue. This receptor carries the CDR3 CASSQDPPRSGSTDTQYF. The DNA sequence is TGCGCCAGCAGCCAAGACCCCCCGAGAAGCGGGAGCACAGATACGCAGTATTTT.